This TCR beta chain was captured in a study of blood T cell repertoires in COVID-19. The overall study: PBMCs, B-cell-depleted T cells, or T cells provided the cDNA or gDNA that made up the material.

Original processing methods: How many nucleated cells were present was estimated from reference gene primer amplification. Only in-frame clones appear in the TCRdb table, and some are missing; sequencing was by immunoSEQ multiplex PCR. That table furnishes V, J and clone size, whereas the DNA furnished D and trimming. This sample carries 40,000 to 60,000 clones, 93% of them seen once, and the ten largest clones take over 0.95%. V dropped 3 bases and J dropped 10; count of bases not matched to a gene: 9. The germline V gene encodes CDR1 LGHNA and CDR2 YSLEER. This CDR3 region has 14 residues. Followed over time, Seattle patients had been enrolled while infection was active.

The chain recombines TRBV4-3 with TRBJ2-1, with 7 nucleotides matching TRBD2. This sequence was found in a man between 60 and 75 years old with COVID-19, enrolled during active disease. Sequenced sample: peripheral blood. CDR3 coding DNA: TGCGCCAGCAGCCAGAGAACTAGCGCGGAGGAGCAGTTCTTC. It translates to CASSQRTSAEEQFF.